Listed below are T cell receptor beta chains from one sample, sequenced in a study of cytomegalovirus exposure and HLA in healthy donors. TCRdb keeps only in-frame clones here, not all; method: immunoSEQ multiplex PCR. The repertoire includes about 160,000 clones, 82% of them detected once, and about 0.98% sits in the top ten. Sequenced: PBMCs. Receptors originate from a girl aged 2-9 years in good health and CMV-seropositive. Each CDR3 is given with its conserved first and last residue. A D gene is named only where the DNA matches it firmly. Size values are once, few and many counts, or a class for expanded clones, and some rows have none.

D	size	V	J	DNA	CDR3
TRBD1	-	TRBV28	TRBJ2-7	TGTGCCAGCAGTTCCCACTACCGGGACAGGTTTAGGGGAGAGCAGTACTTC	CASSSHYRDRFRGEQYF
-	-	TRBV5-1	TRBJ2-5	TGCGCCAGCAGCTTGGAAGGGGGATGGGAGACCCAGTACTTC	CASSLEGGWETQYF
-	once	TRBV30	TRBJ2-2	TGTGCCTGGAGCGGACTTTCGGGGAGCACCGGGGAGCTGTTTTTT	CAWSGLSGSTGELFF
TRBD2	-	TRBV6-7	TRBJ2-1	TGTGCCAGCAGTTACTGTGGGTTAGCGGGATCCTCCTACAATGAGCAGTTCTTC	CASSYCGLAGSSYNEQFF
TRBD2	-	TRBV7-2	TRBJ2-7	TGTGCCAGCAGCTTAGGGCTAGCGGGAGGGGGCTACGAGCAGTACTTC	CASSLGLAGGGYEQYF
-	-	TRBV10-3	TRBJ2-5	TGTGCCATCAGTGAGTCTCAGGCGCTCCAAGAGACCCAGTACTTC	CAISESQALQETQYF
-	-	TRBV21-1	TRBJ1-1	TGTGCCAGCAGCAAAGAGGGTGCCAGGGGTCACTGTGTAGCTTTCTTT	CASSKEGARGHCVAFF
-	-	TRBV6-5	TRBJ2-7	TGTGCCAGCAGTTACACCCAGGGGATGAACGAGCAGTACTTC	CASSYTQGMNEQYF
TRBD1	-	TRBV4-1	TRBJ1-4	TGCGCCAGCAGCCAAGGGTCTCAGGGGGTGAATGAAAAACTGTTTTTT	CASSQGSQGVNEKLFF
-	-	TRBV7-9	TRBJ1-1	TGTTCCAGCAGCTTGGGGGGGGCTGAAGCTTTCTTT	CSSSLGGAEAFF